The 18 T cell receptor beta chains listed next were all sequenced from one sample in a study of T cell changes during pregnancy in multiple sclerosis (dated by TCRdb to about 2019). The library was generated by the immunoSEQ multiplex PCR assay. The clones in this table, taken by TCRdb from immuneACCESS, are in-frame only. Not every clone is retained; where verified, under half of the shortfall comes from an unresolved V gene, and the cause of the rest is unknown. A total of around 57,000 clones appear in this sample, about 89% of them only once. Clones ranked in the top ten supply 2.5% of the sample. Material: peripheral blood, obtained in the first trimester of pregnancy. Receptors originate from a female donor with multiple sclerosis, enrolled in a pregnancy study.

The chain combines TRBV21-1 with TRBJ1-6. TRBV21-1 is noted as a pseudogene. The CDR3 totals 17 residues. The CDR3 here is CASSSPEVSAINSPLHF. As DNA, the CDR3 is TGTGCCAGCAGTTCCCCCGAGGTGTCAGCAATTAATTCACCCCTCCACTTT.

The chain carries TRBV5-6 and TRBJ1-5; D is unresolved. CDR1 is SGHDT and CDR2 is YYEEEE in the germline V gene. Trimming cost V 1 base and J 2 bases, with 7 bases left between them. This CDR3 has 14 amino acids. The CDR3 sequence is CASSLSYGNQPQHF. CDR3 coding DNA: TGTGCCAGCAGCTTGTCTTATGGCAATCAGCCCCAGCATTTT.

The gene calls are TRBV19 and TRBJ2-7, with TRBD1 identical over 9 bases. Per the germline V gene, CDR1 is LNHDA and CDR2 is SQIVND (reference sequence). The J segment lost 3 bases and the V segment lost 4 bases, leaving 10 bases of the junction unmatched. CDR3 size: 16 residues. The CDR3 region has the DNA TGTGCCAGTAGTACCTACCGGGACAGGGAACGCTACGAGCAGTACTTC. It codes for CASSTYRDRERYEQYF.

The table lists this clone with a count of one. The V call is TRBV7-2, the J call TRBJ1-2; TRBD1 aligns across 10 bases. Germline values: CDR1 SGHTA, CDR2 FQGNSA. J was trimmed by 9 bases and V by 6 bases; bases with no gene match: 1. The CDR3 consists of 11 residues. The CDR3 DNA follows: TGTGCCAGCAGGGGACAGGGGAGCTACACCTTC. Translated, it gives CASRGQGSYTF.

V gene TRBV2 combines with J gene TRBJ1-2; D perhaps matches TRBD1 (6 bases). The V end lost 6 bases, the J end lost 4 bases, and 15 bases lay between the germline ends. Germline CDR1 and CDR2: SNHLY and FYNNEI. The CDR3 sequence is 14 residues long. The CDR3 DNA follows: TGTGCCAGCAGGGGGACAAGGGGTCCCTATGGCTACACCTTC. Its protein product is CASRGTRGPYGYTF.

The V call is TRBV5-1, the J call TRBJ1-1, with a weak D call TRBD1 (5 bases). CDR1 is SGHRS, CDR2 YFSETQ, per germline. The ends were cut back, 0 bases at V and 5 bases at J, with 14 bases in the middle. This CDR3 is built from 15 residues. The CDR3 coding sequence is TGCGCCAGCAGCTTGGAGGGGTCCCAGGGAACTGAAGCTTTCTTT. Translation: CASSLEGSQGTEAFF.

The rearrangement links TRBV7-2 to TRBJ2-1, with D possibly being TRBD1 (6 bases). The CDR3 is 13 residues long. Germline V gene data show CDR1 as SGHTA and CDR2 as FQGNSA. V lost 6 bases and J 8 bases, leaving 14 bases between the germline ends. In DNA form, the CDR3 reads TGTGCCAGCAGAAGGGGGACACTAGATGAGCAGTTCTTC. Its translation: CASRRGTLDEQFF. Looking up the rest from reference TRBV7-2 and TRBJ2-1 gives the full variable domain: GAGVSQSPSNKVTEKGKDVELRCDPISGHTALYWYRQSLGQGLEFLIYFQGNSAPDKSGLPSDRFSAERTGGSVSTLTIQRTQQEDSAVYLCASRRGTLDEQFFGPGTRLTVL.

The chain is built from TRBV19 and TRBJ2-3, with TRBD1 identical over 7 bases. Germline CDR1 and CDR2: LNHDA and SQIVND (reference sequence). The V gene end was trimmed by 7 bases and the J gene end by 2 bases; junction bases not matched to a gene: 3. This CDR3 comprises 13 residues. The CDR3 is CASNDRATDTQYF. The CDR3, as DNA: TGTGCCAGTAACGACAGGGCCACAGATACGCAGTATTTT.

This clone appeared a single time. This chain connects TRBV6-5 to TRBJ1-1; unclear D gene. Germline CDR1 is MNHEY and CDR2 is SVGAGI. The CDR3 spans 13 residues. V lost 1 base, J lost 7 bases, and 10 bases lay in between. The CDR3 is CASSYLNSIEAFF. CDR3 bases: TGTGCCAGCAGTTACTTGAACAGCATTGAAGCTTTCTTT.

The V gene is TRBV19, the J gene TRBJ1-5, with TRBD1 matching over 7 bases. Germline-derived CDR1 and CDR2 are LNHDA and SQIVND (reference sequence). Trimming cost V 5 bases and J 2 bases; bases outside gene matches: 3. This CDR3 region has 14 residues. The CDR3 loop reads CASSVTGGNQPQHF. DNA of the CDR3: TGTGCCAGTAGTGTCACAGGGGGCAATCAGCCCCAGCATTTT.

This clone was detected once. The chain uses TRBV28 and TRBJ2-7; 11 positions agree with TRBD2. This CDR3 spans 14 amino acids. The ends lost 8 bases at V and 6 bases at J; junction bases unmatched: 9. Germline values: CDR1 MDHEN, CDR2 SYDVKM. The CDR3 coding sequence is TGTGCCAGCCTCAATAGCGGGAGGGCCCTCGAGCAGTACTTC. It specifies CASLNSGRALEQYF.

The rearrangement joins TRBV9 to TRBJ1-1, with no clear D. Trimming removed 10 bases at V and 1 base at J, with 5 bases between. Germline V gene sequence: CDR1 SGDLS, CDR2 YYNGEE. The CDR3 has 10 amino acids. CDR3 in amino acids: CAEENTEAFF. CDR3 nucleotides: TGTGCCGAGGAGAACACTGAAGCTTTCTTT.

Worth noting for this clone: Distinct nucleotide sequences in the sample also encode this CDR3. The V gene is TRBV27, the J gene TRBJ1-1; maybe TRBD1 (6 bases). The CDR3 has 12 residues. Between the trimmed V and J ends, which lost 2 bases and 5 bases, there was a span of 6 bases. The germline V gene has CDR1 MNHEY and CDR2 SMNVEV (reference sequence). The DNA for the CDR3 is TGTGCCAGCAGTTTAACAGGGACTGAAGCTTTCTTT. Translated: CASSLTGTEAFF.

V usage is TRBV7-9 and J usage is TRBJ2-7; 9 bases fit TRBD1. This CDR3 region has 15 residues. Germline V lookup: CDR1 SEHNR, CDR2 FQNEAQ (reference sequence). V dropped 3 bases and J dropped 5; count of bases not matched to a gene: 8. The CDR3 here is CASSFSQGALNEQYF. The CDR3 nucleotides are TGTGCCAGCAGCTTCTCACAGGGGGCGTTGAACGAGCAGTACTTC.

V is TRBV4-1 and J is TRBJ1-1; D is undetermined. V was shortened by 0 bases and J by 4 bases, with 3 bases between the two germline ends. CDR1 and CDR2 (germline): MGHRA, YSYEKL. The CDR3 consists of 12 residues. The CDR3 DNA reads TGCGCCAGCAGCCAAGACCGCACTGAAGCTTTCTTT. Translated, it gives CASSQDRTEAFF.

The V and J genes are TRBV29-1 and TRBJ2-3; TRBD2 is a possible D gene (5 bases). The V gene's germline CDR1 is SQVTM and CDR2 ANQGSEA. CDR3 length: 11 residues. The V end lost 6 bases, the J end lost 5 bases, and 9 bases lay between the germline ends. As DNA, the CDR3 is TGCAGCGTATCGGCGGGAGATACGCAGTATTTT. Translation: CSVSAGDTQYF.

This clone came up once. The genes are TRBV5-4 and TRBJ2-7; D not certain. V was cut by 0 bases and J by 0 bases, with 10 bases left in between. CDR3 length: 15 residues. Germline-derived CDR1 and CDR2 are SGHNT and YYREEE (reference sequence). In nucleotides, the CDR3 is TGTGCCAGCAGCTTGGCTGGCGGAACCTCCTACGAGCAGTACTTC. Its protein product is CASSLAGGTSYEQYF.

Concerning this clone itself: Its ends do not fully match the called genes, so a read error is possible. This CDR3 is also generated by other DNA sequences in the sample. The chain has TRBV29-1 and TRBJ2-7; TRBD1 aligns across 10 bases. The CDR3 extends over 12 amino acids. Germline CDR1 and CDR2: SQVTM and ANQGSEA. CDR3 DNA: TGCAGCGTTTTGACAGGGGGCCACGAGCAGTATTTC. Its protein product is CSVLTGGHEQYF.